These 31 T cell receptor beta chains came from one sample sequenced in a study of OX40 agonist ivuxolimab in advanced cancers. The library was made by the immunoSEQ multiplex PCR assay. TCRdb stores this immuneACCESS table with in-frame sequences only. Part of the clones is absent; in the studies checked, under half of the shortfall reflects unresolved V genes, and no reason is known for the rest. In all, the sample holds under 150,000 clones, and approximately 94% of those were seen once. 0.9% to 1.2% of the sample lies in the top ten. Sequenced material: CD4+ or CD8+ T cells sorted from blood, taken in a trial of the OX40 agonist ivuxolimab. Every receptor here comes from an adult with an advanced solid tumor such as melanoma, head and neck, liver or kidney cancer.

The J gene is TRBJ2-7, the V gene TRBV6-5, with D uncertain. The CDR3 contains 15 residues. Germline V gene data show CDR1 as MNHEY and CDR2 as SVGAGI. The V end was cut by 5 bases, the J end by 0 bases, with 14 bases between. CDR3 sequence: CASSPLDAYSYEQYF. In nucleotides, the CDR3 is TGTGCCAGCAGTCCTCTGGACGCCTACTCCTACGAGCAGTACTTC.

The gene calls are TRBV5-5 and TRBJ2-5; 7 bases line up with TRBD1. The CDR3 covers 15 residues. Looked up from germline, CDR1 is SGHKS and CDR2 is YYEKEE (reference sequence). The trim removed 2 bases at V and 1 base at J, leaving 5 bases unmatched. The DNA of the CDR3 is TGTGCCAGCAGCTTCGGGACAGCCTTCCAAGAGACCCAGTACTTC. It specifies CASSFGTAFQETQYF. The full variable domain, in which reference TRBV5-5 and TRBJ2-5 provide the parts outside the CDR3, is DAGVTQSPTHLIKTRGQQVTLRCSPISGHKSVSWYQQVLGQGPQFIFQYYEKEERGRGNFPDRFSARQFPNYSSELNVNALLLGDSALYLCASSFGTAFQETQYFGPGTRLLVL.

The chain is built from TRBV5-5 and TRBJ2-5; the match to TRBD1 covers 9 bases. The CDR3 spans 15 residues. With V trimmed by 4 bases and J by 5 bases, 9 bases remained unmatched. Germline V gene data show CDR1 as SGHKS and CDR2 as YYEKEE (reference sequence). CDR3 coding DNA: TGTGCCAGCAGCCCCGGGACAGGGAGGAGGGAGACCCAGTACTTC. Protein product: CASSPGTGRRETQYF.

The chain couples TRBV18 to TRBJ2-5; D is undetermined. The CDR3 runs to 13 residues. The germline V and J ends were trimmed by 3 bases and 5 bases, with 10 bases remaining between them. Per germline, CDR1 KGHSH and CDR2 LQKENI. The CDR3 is CASSPTAGETQYF. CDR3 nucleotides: TGTGCCAGCTCACCCACGGCTGGGGAGACCCAGTACTTC.

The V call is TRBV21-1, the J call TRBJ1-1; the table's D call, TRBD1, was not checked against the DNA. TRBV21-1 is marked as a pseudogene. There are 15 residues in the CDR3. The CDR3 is CARRDSRQENTEAFF. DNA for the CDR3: TGTGCCAGACGGGACAGTCGACAAGAGAACACTGAAGCTTTCTTT.

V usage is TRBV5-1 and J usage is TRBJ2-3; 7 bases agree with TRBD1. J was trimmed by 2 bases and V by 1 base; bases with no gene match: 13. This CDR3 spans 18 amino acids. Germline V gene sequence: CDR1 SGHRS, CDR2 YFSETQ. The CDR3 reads CASSLFATQTGNTDTQYF. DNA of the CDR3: TGCGCCAGCAGCTTGTTCGCTACCCAGACAGGGAACACAGATACGCAGTATTTT.

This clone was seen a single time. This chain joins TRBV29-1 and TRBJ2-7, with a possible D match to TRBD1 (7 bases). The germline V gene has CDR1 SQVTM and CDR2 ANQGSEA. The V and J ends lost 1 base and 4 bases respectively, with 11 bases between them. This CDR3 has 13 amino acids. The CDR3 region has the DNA TGCAGCGTTGAAGGACAGGGAGGATACGAGCAGTACTTC. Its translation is CSVEGQGGYEQYF.

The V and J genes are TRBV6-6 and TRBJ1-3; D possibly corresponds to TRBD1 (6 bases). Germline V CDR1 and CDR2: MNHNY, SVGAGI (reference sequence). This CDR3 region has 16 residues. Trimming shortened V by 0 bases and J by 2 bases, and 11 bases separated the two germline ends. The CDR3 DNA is TGTGCCAGCAGTTACTCTCAGGGGAATCCTGGAAACACCATATATTTT. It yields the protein CASSYSQGNPGNTIYF.

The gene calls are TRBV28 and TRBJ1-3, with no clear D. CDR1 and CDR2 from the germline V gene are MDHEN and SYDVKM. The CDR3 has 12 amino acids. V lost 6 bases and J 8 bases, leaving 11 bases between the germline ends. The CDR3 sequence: CASSSPVYTIYF. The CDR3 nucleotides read TGTGCCAGCAGCTCTCCCGTATACACCATATATTTT. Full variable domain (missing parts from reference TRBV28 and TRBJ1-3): DVKVTQSSRYLVKRTGEKVFLECVQDMDHENMFWYRQDPGLGLRLIYFSYDVKMKEKGDIPEGYSVSREKKERFSLILESASTNQTSMYLCASSSPVYTIYFGEGSWLTVV.

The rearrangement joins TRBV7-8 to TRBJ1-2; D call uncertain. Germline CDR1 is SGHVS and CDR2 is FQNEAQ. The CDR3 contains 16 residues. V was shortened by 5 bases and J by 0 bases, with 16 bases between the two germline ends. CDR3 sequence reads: CASSPQTARSNYGYTF. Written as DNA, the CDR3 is TGTGCCAGCAGCCCCCAGACGGCCCGCTCTAACTATGGCTACACCTTC.

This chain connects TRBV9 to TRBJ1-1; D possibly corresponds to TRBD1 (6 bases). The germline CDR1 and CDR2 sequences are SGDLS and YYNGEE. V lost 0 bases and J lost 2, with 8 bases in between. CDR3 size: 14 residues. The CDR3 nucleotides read TGTGCCAGCAGCGTAGTGGGGGCTAACACTGAAGCTTTCTTT. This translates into CASSVVGANTEAFF.

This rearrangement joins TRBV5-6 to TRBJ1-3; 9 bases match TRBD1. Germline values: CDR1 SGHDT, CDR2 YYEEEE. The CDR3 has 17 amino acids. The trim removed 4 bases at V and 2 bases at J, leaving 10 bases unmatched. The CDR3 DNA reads TGTGCCAGCAGCAAAATTACAGGGGGCTTAACTGGAAACACCATATATTTT. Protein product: CASSKITGGLTGNTIYF.

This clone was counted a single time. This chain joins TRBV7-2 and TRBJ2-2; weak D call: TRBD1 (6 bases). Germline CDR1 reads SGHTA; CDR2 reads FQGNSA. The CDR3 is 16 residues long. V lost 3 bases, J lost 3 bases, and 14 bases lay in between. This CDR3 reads CASSFSGAGDTGELFF. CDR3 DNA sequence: TGTGCCAGCAGCTTCTCAGGAGCAGGGGACACCGGGGAGCTGTTTTTT.

CDR3 residues: CASSLAGGSGENTGELFF. As DNA, the CDR3 is TGTGCCAGCAGCTTAGCAGGGGGTAGCGGGGAGAACACCGGGGAGCTGTTTTTT. The rearrangement links TRBV7-6 to TRBJ2-2; 8 bases map to TRBD2. The CDR3 extends over 18 amino acids. V shed 0 bases, J shed 1 base, and the junction held 7 bases outside the gene matches. The germline V gene has CDR1 SGHVS and CDR2 FNYEAQ. The whole variable domain, filled in from reference TRBV7-6 and TRBJ2-2, reads GAGVSQSPRYKVTKRGQDVALRCDPISGHVSLYWYRQALGQGPEFLTYFNYEAQQDKSGLPNDRFSAERPEGSISTLTIQRTEQRDSAMYRCASSLAGGSGENTGELFFGEGSRLTVL.

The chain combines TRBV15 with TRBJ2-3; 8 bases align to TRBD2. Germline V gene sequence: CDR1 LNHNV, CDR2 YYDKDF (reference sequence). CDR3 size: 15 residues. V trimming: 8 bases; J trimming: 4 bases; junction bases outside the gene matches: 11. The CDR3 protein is CATRNRTSIPDTQYF. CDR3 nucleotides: TGTGCCACCCGCAATAGGACTAGCATCCCAGATACGCAGTATTTT.

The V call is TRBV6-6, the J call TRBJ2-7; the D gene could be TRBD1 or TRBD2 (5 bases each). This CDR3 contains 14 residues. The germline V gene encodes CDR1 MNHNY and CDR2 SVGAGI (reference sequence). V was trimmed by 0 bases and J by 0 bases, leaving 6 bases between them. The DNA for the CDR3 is TGTGCCAGCAGTTACTCTGGGACCTCCTACGAGCAGTACTTC. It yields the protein CASSYSGTSYEQYF.

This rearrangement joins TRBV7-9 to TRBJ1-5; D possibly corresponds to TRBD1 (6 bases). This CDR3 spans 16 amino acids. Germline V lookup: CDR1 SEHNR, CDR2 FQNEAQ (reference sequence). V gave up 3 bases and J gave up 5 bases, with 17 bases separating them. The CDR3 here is CASSLIGRAGDQPQHF. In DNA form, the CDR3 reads TGTGCCAGCAGCTTGATTGGGAGGGCAGGGGATCAGCCCCAGCATTTT.

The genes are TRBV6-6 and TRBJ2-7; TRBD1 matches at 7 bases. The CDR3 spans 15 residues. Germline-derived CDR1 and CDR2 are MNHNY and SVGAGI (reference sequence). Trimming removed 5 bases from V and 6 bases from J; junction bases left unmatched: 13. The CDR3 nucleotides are TGTGCCAGCAGTCTACCTCCGGGACAGACCCGCGAGCAGTACTTC. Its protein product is CASSLPPGQTREQYF.

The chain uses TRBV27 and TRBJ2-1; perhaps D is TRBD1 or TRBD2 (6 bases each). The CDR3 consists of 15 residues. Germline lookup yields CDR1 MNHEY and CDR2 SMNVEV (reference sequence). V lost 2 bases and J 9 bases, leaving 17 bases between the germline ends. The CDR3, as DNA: TGTGCCAGCAGTTTAAGGGGGGACCGTGGGAGTGAGCAGTTCTTC. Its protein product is CASSLRGDRGSEQFF.

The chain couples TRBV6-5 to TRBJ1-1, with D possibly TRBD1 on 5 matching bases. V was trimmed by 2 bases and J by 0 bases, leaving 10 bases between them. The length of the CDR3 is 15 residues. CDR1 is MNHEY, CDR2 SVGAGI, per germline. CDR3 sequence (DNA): TGTGCCAGCAGTTACGTGGGGGGTATGAACACTGAAGCTTTCTTT. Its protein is CASSYVGGMNTEAFF.

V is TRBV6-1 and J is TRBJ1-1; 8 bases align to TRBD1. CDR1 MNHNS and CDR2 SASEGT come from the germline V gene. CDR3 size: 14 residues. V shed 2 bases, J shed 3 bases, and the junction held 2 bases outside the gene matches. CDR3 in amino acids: CASSEQGAYTEAFF. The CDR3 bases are TGTGCCAGCAGTGAACAGGGGGCATACACTGAAGCTTTCTTT.

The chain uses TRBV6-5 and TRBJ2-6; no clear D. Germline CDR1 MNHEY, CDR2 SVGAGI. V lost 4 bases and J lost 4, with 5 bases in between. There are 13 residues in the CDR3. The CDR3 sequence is CASSSTGANVLTF. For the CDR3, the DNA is TGTGCCAGCAGTTCGACAGGGGCCAACGTCCTGACTTTC.

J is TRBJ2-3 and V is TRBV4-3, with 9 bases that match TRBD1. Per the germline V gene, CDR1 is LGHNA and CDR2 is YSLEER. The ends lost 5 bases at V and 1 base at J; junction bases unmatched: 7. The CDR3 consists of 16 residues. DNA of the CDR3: TGCGCCAGCAGCGAGGGACAGGGAACGGGCACAGATACGCAGTATTTT. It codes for CASSEGQGTGTDTQYF.

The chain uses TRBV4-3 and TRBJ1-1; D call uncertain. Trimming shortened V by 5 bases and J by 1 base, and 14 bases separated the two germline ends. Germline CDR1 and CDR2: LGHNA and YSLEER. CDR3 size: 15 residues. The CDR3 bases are TGCGCCAGCAGCGAAGGGAGAGGCCAGAACACTGAAGCTTTCTTT. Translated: CASSEGRGQNTEAFF.

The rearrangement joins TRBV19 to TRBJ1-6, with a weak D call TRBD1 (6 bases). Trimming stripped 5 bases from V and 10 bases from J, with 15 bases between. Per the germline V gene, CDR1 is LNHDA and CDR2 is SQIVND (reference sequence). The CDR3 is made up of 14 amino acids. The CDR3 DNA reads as TGTGCCAGTAGTCGCCGAGAGGGGGTCTCACCCCTCCACTTT. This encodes CASSRREGVSPLHF.

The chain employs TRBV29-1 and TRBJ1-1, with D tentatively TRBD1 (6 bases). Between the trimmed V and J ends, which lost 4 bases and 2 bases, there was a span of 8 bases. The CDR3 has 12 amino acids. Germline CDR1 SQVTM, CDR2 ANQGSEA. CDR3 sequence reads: CSVARGNTEAFF. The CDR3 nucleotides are TGCAGCGTTGCCAGGGGAAACACTGAAGCTTTCTTT. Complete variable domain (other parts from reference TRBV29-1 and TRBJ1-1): SAVISQKPSRDICQRGTSLTIQCQVDSQVTMMFWYRQQPGQSLTLIATANQGSEATYESGFVIDKFPISRPNLTFSTLTVSNMSPEDSSIYLCSVARGNTEAFFGQGTRLTVV.

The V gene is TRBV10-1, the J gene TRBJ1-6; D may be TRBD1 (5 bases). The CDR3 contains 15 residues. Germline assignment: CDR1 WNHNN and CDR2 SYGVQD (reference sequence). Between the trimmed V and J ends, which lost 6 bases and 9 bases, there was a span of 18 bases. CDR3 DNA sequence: TGCGCCAGCAGCGGCGGGGCCTCCAGTAGTTCACCCCTCCACTTT. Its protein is CASSGGASSSSPLHF.

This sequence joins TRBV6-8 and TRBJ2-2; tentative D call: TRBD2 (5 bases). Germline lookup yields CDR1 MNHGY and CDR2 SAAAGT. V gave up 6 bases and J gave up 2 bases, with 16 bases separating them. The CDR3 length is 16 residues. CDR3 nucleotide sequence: TGTGCCAGCAGCTTCCCCATAGCGATCAACACCGGGGAGCTGTTTTTT. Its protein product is CASSFPIAINTGELFF.

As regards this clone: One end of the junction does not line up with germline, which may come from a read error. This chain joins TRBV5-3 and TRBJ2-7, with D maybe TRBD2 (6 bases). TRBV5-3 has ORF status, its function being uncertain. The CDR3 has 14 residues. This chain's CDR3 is CASSFRAGNYEQYF. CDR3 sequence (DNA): TGTGCCAGCAGCTTTCGAGCGGGTAACTACGAGCAGTACTTC.

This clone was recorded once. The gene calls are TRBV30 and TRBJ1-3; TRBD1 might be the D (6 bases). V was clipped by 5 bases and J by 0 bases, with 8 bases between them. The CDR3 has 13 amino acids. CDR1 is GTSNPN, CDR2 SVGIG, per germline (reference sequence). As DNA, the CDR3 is TGTGCCTGGGGGACACTCTCTGGAAACACCATATATTTT. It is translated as CAWGTLSGNTIYF.

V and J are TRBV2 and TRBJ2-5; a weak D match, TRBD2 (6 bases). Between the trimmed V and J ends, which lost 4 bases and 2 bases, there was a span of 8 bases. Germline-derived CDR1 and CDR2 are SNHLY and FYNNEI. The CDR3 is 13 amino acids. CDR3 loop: CASSGRGQETQYF. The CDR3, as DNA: TGTGCCAGCAGTGGGAGGGGACAAGAGACCCAGTACTTC.